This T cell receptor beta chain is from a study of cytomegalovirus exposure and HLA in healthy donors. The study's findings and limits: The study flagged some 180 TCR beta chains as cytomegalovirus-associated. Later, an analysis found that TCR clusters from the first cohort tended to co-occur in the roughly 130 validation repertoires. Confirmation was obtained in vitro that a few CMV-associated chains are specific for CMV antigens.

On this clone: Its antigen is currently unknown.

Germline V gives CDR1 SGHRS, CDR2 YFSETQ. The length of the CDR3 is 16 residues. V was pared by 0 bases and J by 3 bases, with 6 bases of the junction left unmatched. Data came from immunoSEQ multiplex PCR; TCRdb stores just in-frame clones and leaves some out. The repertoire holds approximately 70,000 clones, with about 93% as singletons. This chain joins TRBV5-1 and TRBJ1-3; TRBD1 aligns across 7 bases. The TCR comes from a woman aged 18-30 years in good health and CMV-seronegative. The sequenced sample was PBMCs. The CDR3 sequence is CASSLVGQTNGNTIYF. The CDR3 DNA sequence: TGCGCCAGCAGCTTGGTGGGACAGACTAATGGAAACACCATATATTTT.